Each of the 15 T cell receptor beta chains below was sequenced from the same sample in a study of cytomegalovirus exposure and HLA in healthy donors. Clones were read by immunoSEQ multiplex PCR, and TCRdb kept only the in-frame ones, dropping some. The sample yields more than 90,000 clones, around 88% seen once. Sequencing was done on a sample of PBMCs. These receptors were collected from a man aged 18 to 29 in good health and CMV-seronegative.

A word on this clone: At one of its ends the junction is not consistent with the germline gene, which may arise from a read error. The chain uses TRBV12-5 and TRBJ2-7, with a possible D match to TRBD1 (8 bases). Germline values: CDR1 LGHNT, CDR2 FRNRAP. The CDR3 length is 16 residues. This CDR3 reads CASEGERGQARYEQYF. CDR3 nucleotide sequence: TGTGCCAGTGAAGGTGAGCGGGGACAGGCACGCTACGAGCAGTACTTC.

The chain has TRBV6-1 and TRBJ2-3; TRBD2 aligns across 10 bases. Trimming removed 4 bases from V and 5 bases from J; junction bases left unmatched: 9. Germline V gene sequence: CDR1 MNHNS, CDR2 SASEGT. This CDR3 spans 16 amino acids. The CDR3 protein is CASSGASGGAKDTQYF. The CDR3 DNA sequence: TGTGCCAGCAGTGGTGCCAGCGGGGGGGCCAAAGATACGCAGTATTTT.

The rearrangement links TRBV6-1 to TRBJ2-7; D may be TRBD2 (6 bases). Per germline, CDR1 MNHNS and CDR2 SASEGT. V was pared by 8 bases and J by 3 bases, with 20 bases between. The CDR3 is 15 amino acids. CDR3 coding DNA: TGTGCCAGCTTGCCGTTTGGGCAGGGAGGCTACGAGCAGTACTTC. This sequence encodes CASLPFGQGGYEQYF.

This clone was seen only once. The CDR3 here is CSVALAMNTEAFF. The CDR3 nucleotides are TGCAGCGTTGCTCTGGCCATGAACACTGAAGCTTTCTTT. V usage is TRBV29-1 and J usage is TRBJ1-1; D is unresolved. This CDR3 has 13 amino acids. The V end was cut by 4 bases, the J end by 0 bases, with 9 bases between. Germline lookup yields CDR1 SQVTM and CDR2 ANQGSEA.

This clone has only one observation. This chain joins TRBV4-1 and TRBJ2-7, with D hard to call. Germline CDR1 reads MGHRA; CDR2 reads YSYEKL. Trimming left V 3 bases short and J 2 bases short, with 11 bases between. This CDR3 is built from 14 residues. The DNA for the CDR3 is TGCGCCAGCAGCCAGCCCAGACAAACCTACGAGCAGTACTTC. It translates to CASSQPRQTYEQYF.

The chain uses TRBV9 and TRBJ2-5, with 9 bases aligning to TRBD1. The CDR3 loop spans 16 amino acids. Germline V gene sequence: CDR1 SGDLS, CDR2 YYNGEE. Losses at the gene ends were 1 base for V and 5 bases for J; bases not matched to a gene: 9. The CDR3 nucleotides are TGTGCCAGCAGCGTAACGTGGACAGGGGACTGGGAGACCCAGTACTTC. This translates into CASSVTWTGDWETQYF.

The CDR3 DNA is TGTGCCAGCAGGCCATCGGGCACTGAAGCTTTCTTT. It codes for CASRPSGTEAFF. The chain links TRBV7-9 to TRBJ1-1, with D unclear. Trimming cost V 6 bases and J 4 bases, with 9 bases left between them. The CDR3 spans 12 residues. Germline values: CDR1 SEHNR, CDR2 FQNEAQ (reference sequence).

The gene calls are TRBV4-1 and TRBJ2-3; 9 positions agree with TRBD2. CDR1 is MGHRA, CDR2 YSYEKL, per germline. The ends lost 2 bases at V and 4 bases at J; junction bases unmatched: 10. The CDR3 sequence is 17 residues long. CDR3 in DNA: TGCGCCAGCAGCCAATTCGATAGCGGGAGAGCCGCAGATACGCAGTATTTT. As protein: CASSQFDSGRAADTQYF.

The genes are TRBV19 and TRBJ1-5; weak D call: TRBD1 (6 bases). Trimming left V 10 bases short and J 4 bases short, with 26 bases between. In germline, CDR1 is LNHDA, CDR2 SQIVND (reference sequence). CDR3 length: 17 amino acids. The CDR3 DNA reads TGTGCCACAAGGGGGGGAAAATCGGGACACTTTAATCAGCCCCAGCATTTT. As protein: CATRGGKSGHFNQPQHF.

The chain uses TRBV10-3 and TRBJ1-5; weak D call: TRBD1 (5 bases). Germline lookup yields CDR1 ENHRY and CDR2 SYGVKD. Deletions cut 5 bases from V and 2 bases from J, with 10 bases between. The CDR3 contains 14 residues. CDR3 in DNA: TGTGCCATCAGTACAGGACATGGCAATCAGCCCCAGCATTTT. Its translation: CAISTGHGNQPQHF.

The V call is TRBV19, the J call TRBJ2-5; 11 nucleotides line up with TRBD1. This CDR3 spans 15 amino acids. With 6 bases clipped from V and 5 bases from J, the junction kept 8 bases outside the gene matches. The germline V gene encodes CDR1 LNHDA and CDR2 SQIVND (reference sequence). The DNA for the CDR3 is TGTGCCAGTAGGTCGGACAGGGGGCTTGGCGAGACCCAGTACTTC. Amino acid sequence: CASRSDRGLGETQYF.

This clone was recorded only once. V and J are TRBV29-1 and TRBJ2-7; 11 bases are a match to TRBD2. This CDR3 is built from 13 residues. The germline gives CDR1 SQVTM, CDR2 ANQGSEA. V lost 3 bases, J lost 7 bases, and 5 bases stayed unmatched. The CDR3 bases are TGCAGCGTTGAGGGACTAGCGGATTATGAGCAGTACTTC. Translation: CSVEGLADYEQYF.

The rearrangement joins TRBV2 to TRBJ2-1; no clear D gene. The CDR3 length is 12 residues. Looked up from germline, CDR1 is SNHLY and CDR2 is FYNNEI. With 3 bases removed from V and 9 bases from J, the gap between germline ends came to 9 bases. CDR3 sequence: CASSDPNIEQFF. As DNA, the CDR3 is TGTGCCAGCAGTGACCCAAACATTGAGCAGTTCTTC.

This rearrangement joins TRBV7-2 to TRBJ2-7, with D perhaps TRBD1 (5 bases). Trimming cost V 4 bases and J 4 bases, with 14 bases left between them. Per germline, CDR1 SGHTA and CDR2 FQGNSA. There are 14 residues in the CDR3. The CDR3 is CASSSGSGAYEQYF. CDR3 DNA sequence: TGTGCCAGCAGCTCAGGGTCCGGAGCGTACGAGCAGTACTTC.

The chain joins TRBV21-1 to TRBJ2-2; TRBD1, as called in the table, went unchecked against the DNA. TRBV21-1 is flagged as a pseudogene. The CDR3 sequence is 16 residues long. CDR3 sequence (DNA): TGTGCCAGCAGCAAAGATGGGACAGGGGTAGCCGGGGAGCTGTTTTTT. The encoded protein is CASSKDGTGVAGELFF.